The source of this TCR beta chain is a study of CD8 T cells in Susac syndrome (dated by TCRdb to about 2019). Regarding the research as a whole: Repertoire sequencing was used to test whether CD8+ T cell activation and differentiation in Susac syndrome was antigen driven. What the work shows at the level of the full study, not this receptor alone: The number of individuals in the TCR sequencing and HLA analysis was recognized as being relatively small.

High-throughput TCR beta sequencing profiled peripheral blood CD8+ and CD4+ T cells from healthy donors, Susac syndrome patients and multiple sclerosis patients. The multiple sclerosis controls were treatment-naive patients whose relapsing-remitting disease, either stable or active, fulfilled the revised McDonald criteria. Bulk CD8+ and CD4+ T cells were purified magnetically by negative isolation, whereas CD8+ TEMRA cells were enriched by FACS. Blood was collected in EDTA tubes and processed within 24 hours, with PBMCs isolated through density gradient centrifugation. PBMCs destined for TCR sequencing were cryopreserved in liquid nitrogen and later thawed in a 37 °C water bath. The sorted or isolated CD4+, CD8+ and CD8+ TEMRA cells had a purity of 90% or higher. A remark on this clonotype: Its recognized antigen is unknown. Within one base of it there is no much larger clone, and no base qualities were kept.

V is pared back by 2 bases and J by 5 bases, with 7 bases lying between the germline termini. Sequences SNHLY (CDR1) and FYNNEI (CDR2) are obtained from the germline V gene. The CDR3 numbers 13 residues from cysteine through phenylalanine. Only CDR3 DNA remains: 39 bases, in frame from the first base. RNA was extracted with the RNeasy kit and about 0.5 to 1 ug was reverse transcribed using random hexamers. The immunoSEQ multiplex PCR assay, which covers 54 Vbeta and 13 Jbeta segments, was used to amplify TCR beta CDR3 regions. To correct PCR amplification bias, a synthetic template baseline was used for both primer optimization and computational correction. The authors' analysis ran thus. Reads were annotated to V, D and J genes per IMGT and analyzed with immunoSEQ Analyzer, keeping only productive sequences. To calculate clonality, Shannon entropy was normalized by log2 of the number of productive unique sequences and then subtracted from one. For each patient and control, public and private clones were evaluated among the 100 most prevalent clones. Clones were defined as Susac-specific if absent from the healthy and MS cohorts, from approximately 1,100 published viral clones and from other ImmuneACCESS disease sequences. Using fastp trimming at Q25 and MiXCR clonotype assembly, TCRdb reanalyzed the public sequencing data and kept in-frame beta chains. Rows matching on CDR3 protein sequence are summarized as one entry with the most common DNA and genes. The V and J calls shown here were made by TCRdb, not taken from the authors' results. The sample table holds some 220,000 distinct CDR3 sequences, of which about 96% were seen once. Jointly, the top ten make up 0.095% of the sample.

The TCR comes from a human donor with multiple sclerosis. This sequence uses TRBV2 and TRBJ1-5; the D gene is perhaps TRBD1, on 5 matching bases. Sequencing was performed on CD4+ T cells from PBMCs. CDR3 region: CASSELRDQPQHF. The nucleotide sequence reads as follows: TGTGCCAGCAGTGAACTCAGGGATCAGCCCCAGCATTTT.